These 27 T cell receptor beta chains originate from one sample sequenced in a study of cytomegalovirus exposure and HLA in healthy donors. PCR involved 60 Vbeta and 13 Jbeta primers. TCRdb's copy holds only in-frame clones and misses some; the assay was immunoSEQ multiplex PCR. The table has approximately 95,000 clones, 75% to 85% seen once. Sequenced material: PBMCs. Receptors were obtained from a man younger than 35 in good health and CMV-seropositive.

The chain has TRBV19 and TRBJ2-3; D not certain. The germline V gene has CDR1 LNHDA and CDR2 SQIVND (reference sequence). CDR3 length: 12 amino acids. Trimming left V 9 bases short and J 1 base short, with 8 bases between. CDR3 loop: CASAQGTDTQYF. Written as DNA, the CDR3 is TGTGCCAGCGCACAAGGCACAGATACGCAGTATTTT.

The rearrangement joins TRBV10-2 to TRBJ1-5, with no clear D. Trimming left V 5 bases short and J 8 bases short, with 16 bases between. The CDR3 consists of 14 residues. Germline CDR1 and CDR2: WSHSY and SAAADI. The CDR3 sequence is CASSIDGFEEPQHF. The CDR3, as DNA: TGCGCCAGCAGTATTGACGGCTTCGAGGAGCCCCAGCATTTT.

This clone was detected a few times. The gene calls are TRBV6-5 and TRBJ2-7; weak D call: TRBD1 (6 bases). CDR3 length: 12 amino acids. Germline V gives CDR1 MNHEY, CDR2 SVGAGI. This chain's CDR3 is CAVKTGRYEQYF. The DNA of the CDR3 is TGTGCGGTTAAGACAGGTCGGTACGAGCAGTACTTC.

This chain uses TRBV19 with TRBJ1-1; possibly TRBD1 for D (6 bases). The CDR3 totals 15 residues. From germline, CDR1 is LNHDA and CDR2 SQIVND (reference sequence). Trimming cost V 5 bases and J 0 bases, with 13 bases left between them. The CDR3: CASSERQAMNTEAFF. The CDR3 DNA reads TGTGCCAGTAGTGAACGACAGGCGATGAACACTGAAGCTTTCTTT.

The chain recombines TRBV5-6 with TRBJ2-3, with 10 bases that match TRBD1. The J segment lost 4 bases and the V segment lost 0 bases, leaving 2 bases of the junction unmatched. CDR1 and CDR2 (germline): SGHDT, YYEEEE. The CDR3 loop spans 15 amino acids. Here the CDR3 DNA reads TGTGCCAGCAGCTTGGGTGACAGGGGGCCAGATACGCAGTATTTT. As protein: CASSLGDRGPDTQYF.

This CDR3 is CASSEEASGGVFYEQYF. The CDR3 coding sequence is TGTGCCAGCAGTGAAGAGGCTAGCGGGGGTGTATTCTACGAGCAGTACTTC. The V and J genes are TRBV6-1 and TRBJ2-7, with 10 bases that match TRBD2. V lost 1 base to trimming and J lost 3 bases; unmatched junction nucleotides: 9. Germline loops: CDR1 MNHNS, CDR2 SASEGT. The CDR3 runs to 17 residues.

The gene calls are TRBV5-4 and TRBJ2-5; 10 nucleotides align to TRBD1. Germline loops: CDR1 SGHNT, CDR2 YYREEE (reference sequence). The CDR3 has 15 residues. V lost 3 bases to trimming and J lost 5 bases; unmatched junction nucleotides: 7. The CDR3 DNA reads as TGTGCCAGCAGCTCTCTCCGGGACAGGGGTGAGACCCAGTACTTC. Its translation: CASSSLRDRGETQYF.

The rearrangement links TRBV7-8 to TRBJ2-7, with 7 bases lining up with TRBD1. Germline V gene data show CDR1 as SGHVS and CDR2 as FQNEAQ. The CDR3 covers 14 residues. J was trimmed by 2 bases and V by 3 bases; bases with no gene match: 4. The DNA for the CDR3 is TGTGCCAGCAGCTTCGGACAGGCCACCTACGAGCAGTACTTC. It yields the protein CASSFGQATYEQYF.

The chain employs TRBV6-7 and TRBJ1-1; no clear D. TRBV6-7 is annotated as an ORF whose role is uncertain. The V gene lost 0 bases and the J gene lost 3 bases, with 5 bases spanning the gap. This CDR3 has 13 amino acids. CDR3 in amino acids: CASSYSGHTEAFF. The CDR3 nucleotides read TGTGCCAGCAGTTACTCGGGCCACACTGAAGCTTTCTTT.

The V gene is TRBV30, the J gene TRBJ2-1; 10 nucleotides align to TRBD2. Germline V gives CDR1 GTSNPN, CDR2 SVGIG (reference sequence). J was trimmed by 6 bases and V by 3 bases; bases with no gene match: 5. The CDR3 totals 14 residues. CDR3 sequence (DNA): TGTGCCTGGAGGCTAGCGGGAGCCCCCAATGAGCAGTTCTTC. Its protein product is CAWRLAGAPNEQFF.

The CDR3 loop is CASSLVLAGYNEQFF. The CDR3 region has the DNA TGTGCCAGCAGCTTAGTTCTAGCTGGGTACAATGAGCAGTTCTTC. V gene TRBV7-8 combines with J gene TRBJ2-1, with D tentatively TRBD2 (5 bases). Germline V gene lookup returns CDR1 SGHVS and CDR2 FQNEAQ. V was clipped by 1 base and J by 4 bases, with 11 bases between them. This CDR3 has 15 amino acids.

The CDR3 reads CASSYDRAGRETQYF. CDR3 in DNA: TGCGCCAGCAGTTACGACAGGGCGGGACGAGAGACCCAGTACTTC. This chain links TRBV10-1 with TRBJ2-5; a possible D gene is TRBD1 (7 bases). This CDR3 has 15 residues. Germline assignment: CDR1 WNHNN and CDR2 SYGVQD (reference sequence). Trimming stripped 5 bases from V and 4 bases from J, with 17 bases between.

The V call is TRBV7-9, the J call TRBJ2-1; the D is unclear. The germline V gene has CDR1 SEHNR and CDR2 FQNEAQ (reference sequence). CDR3 length: 12 amino acids. V was trimmed by 2 bases and J by 7 bases, leaving 6 bases between them. CDR3 in amino acids: CASSLRGNEQFF. The CDR3 DNA reads TGTGCCAGCAGCTTACGCGGAAATGAGCAGTTCTTC.

This chain connects TRBV30 to TRBJ1-1; the match to TRBD1 covers 9 bases. The CDR3 is 14 residues long. CDR1 is GTSNPN, CDR2 SVGIG, per germline (reference sequence). J was trimmed by 4 bases and V by 0 bases; bases with no gene match: 3. The CDR3 sequence is CAWSVGTGFTEAFF. The CDR3 region has the DNA TGTGCCTGGAGTGTCGGGACAGGGTTCACTGAAGCTTTCTTT.

The V and J genes are TRBV30 and TRBJ1-5; TRBD1 might be the D (6 bases). V shed 0 bases and J shed 5 bases, with 11 bases lying between them. The CDR3 loop spans 14 amino acids. CDR1 GTSNPN and CDR2 SVGIG come from the germline V gene (reference sequence). CDR3: CAWSVRAGDQPQHF. CDR3 nucleotides: TGTGCCTGGAGTGTACGGGCAGGGGATCAGCCCCAGCATTTT. Variable domain in full (rest from reference TRBV30 and TRBJ1-5): SQTIHQWPATLVQPVGSPLSLECTVEGTSNPNLYWYRQAAGRGLQLLFYSVGIGQISSEVPQNLSASRPQDRQFILSSKKLLLSDSGFYLCAWSVRAGDQPQHFGDGTRLSIL.

In DNA, the CDR3 is TGCGCCAGCAGACAGGCCAGTAACACTGAAGCTTTCTTT. Amino acids: CASRQASNTEAFF. V is TRBV10-1 and J is TRBJ1-1; maybe TRBD1 (5 bases). This CDR3 is built from 13 residues. V lost 6 bases, J lost 2 bases, and 10 bases lay in between. CDR1 and CDR2 (germline): WNHNN, SYGVQD (reference sequence).

This sequence joins TRBV5-4 and TRBJ2-1, with D possibly being TRBD1 (6 bases). CDR3 length equals 13 residues. The germline CDR1 and CDR2 sequences are SGHNT and YYREEE (reference sequence). Trimming stripped 0 bases from V and 6 bases from J, with 7 bases between. In nucleotides, the CDR3 is TGTGCCAGCAGCTTGGTGACAGGCAATGAGCAGTTCTTC. Its protein is CASSLVTGNEQFF.

The chain couples TRBV2 to TRBJ1-4, with D possibly matching TRBD1 (5 bases). V lost 5 bases and J 4 bases, leaving 14 bases between the germline ends. This CDR3 comprises 15 residues. Germline assignment: CDR1 SNHLY and CDR2 FYNNEI. The CDR3 region is CASSSSPGVNEKLFF. Here the CDR3 DNA reads TGTGCCAGCAGTAGCTCTCCGGGGGTTAATGAAAAACTGTTTTTT. Supplemented by reference TRBV2 and TRBJ1-4, the full variable domain reads EPEVTQTPSHQVTQMGQEVILRCVPISNHLYFYWYRQILGQKVEFLVSFYNNEISEKSEIFDDQFSVERPDGSNFTLKIRSTKLEDSAMYFCASSSSPGVNEKLFFGSGTQLSVL.

This clone appeared a single time. V and J are TRBV5-1 and TRBJ1-6, with 7 bases that match TRBD1. With 3 bases clipped from V and 7 bases from J, the junction kept 7 bases outside the gene matches. Looked up from germline, CDR1 is SGHRS and CDR2 is YFSETQ. This CDR3 has 15 residues. CDR3 bases: TGCGCCAGCAGCTACGAGGGGGCAGTAAATTCACCCCTCCACTTT. Its protein is CASSYEGAVNSPLHF.

The V call is TRBV7-9, the J call TRBJ1-2; TRBD1 agrees at 9 bases. This CDR3 has 15 residues. V shed 5 bases, J shed 4 bases, and the junction held 8 bases outside the gene matches. The V gene's germline CDR1 is SEHNR and CDR2 FQNEAQ (reference sequence). This chain's CDR3 is CASSTRQGEVYGYTF. DNA for the CDR3: TGTGCCAGCAGCACCCGACAGGGGGAAGTCTATGGCTACACCTTC. Complete variable domain (other parts from reference TRBV7-9 and TRBJ1-2): DTGVSQNPRHKITKRGQNVTFRCDPISEHNRLYWYRQTLGQGPEFLTYFQNEAQLEKSRLLSDRFSAERPKGSFSTLEIQRTEQGDSAMYLCASSTRQGEVYGYTFGSGTRLTVV.

This chain links TRBV6-1 with TRBJ2-5, with D tentatively TRBD1 (5 bases). Germline CDR1 reads MNHNS; CDR2 reads SASEGT. V dropped 4 bases and J dropped 0 bases, with 9 bases sitting between them. The CDR3 has 14 amino acids. The CDR3 DNA follows: TGTGCCAGCAGTGGTAGACAGTACCAAGAGACCCAGTACTTC. It yields the protein CASSGRQYQETQYF.

A few counts support this clone. The chain is built from TRBV9 and TRBJ2-1, with 7 bases identical to TRBD2. V lost 4 bases to trimming and J lost 2 bases; unmatched junction nucleotides: 6. The germline V gene has CDR1 SGDLS and CDR2 YYNGEE. The CDR3 is made up of 15 amino acids. CDR3 nucleotides: TGTGCCAGCAGCACCGGACTAGTCGCCTACAATGAGCAGTTCTTC. This codes for CASSTGLVAYNEQFF.

This chain connects TRBV18 to TRBJ1-2; no clear D gene. The CDR3 spans 13 residues. V was clipped by 6 bases and J by 5 bases, with 13 bases between them. Germline lookup yields CDR1 KGHSH and CDR2 LQKENI. The CDR3 sequence: CASSLDGSYGYTF. CDR3 coding DNA: TGTGCCAGCTCGCTCGACGGGTCATATGGCTACACCTTC.

This chain links TRBV2 with TRBJ2-1, with 8 nucleotides matching TRBD2. From germline, CDR1 is SNHLY and CDR2 FYNNEI. V dropped 4 bases and J dropped 4; count of bases not matched to a gene: 9. The CDR3 is 16 residues long. CDR3: CASSVDSGEIYNEQFF. The CDR3 DNA follows: TGTGCCAGCAGTGTTGATAGCGGGGAAATATACAATGAGCAGTTCTTC.

The rearrangement joins TRBV9 to TRBJ2-1; 9 bases match TRBD2. The germline V gene has CDR1 SGDLS and CDR2 YYNGEE. V was pared by 0 bases and J by 5 bases, with 0 bases of the junction left unmatched. The length of the CDR3 is 14 residues. In nucleotides, the CDR3 is TGTGCCAGCAGCGTAGTAGCGGGGGACAATGAGCAGTTCTTC. Amino acid sequence: CASSVVAGDNEQFF.

The sample holds a few counts of this clone. This sequence joins TRBV27 and TRBJ1-1; 7 bases map to TRBD1. Per the germline V gene, CDR1 is MNHEY and CDR2 is SMNVEV (reference sequence). The CDR3 runs to 14 residues. The V segment lost 9 bases and the J segment 0 bases; nucleotides outside the gene matches: 7. The DNA for the CDR3 is TGTGCCAGTAGAAAACAGGGGATGAACACTGAAGCTTTCTTT. Translation gives CASRKQGMNTEAFF.

This chain links TRBV7-8 with TRBJ2-4, with a tentative D call TRBD1 (5 bases). There are 19 residues in the CDR3. CDR1 and CDR2 (germline): SGHVS, FQNEAQ. Trimming removed 3 bases at V and 0 bases at J, with 21 bases between. The CDR3 sequence: CASSFWGATWGLAKNIQYF. As DNA, the CDR3 is TGTGCCAGCAGCTTTTGGGGCGCGACGTGGGGTCTAGCCAAAAACATTCAGTACTTC.